The 20 T cell receptor beta chains listed next were all sequenced from one sample in a study of blood T cells in healthy people across ages. It was with a sample-barcoded 5' primer and a J-beta primer mix that a second PCR of about 7 to 12 cycles was run. TCRdb passed the 5' RACE reads through MiXCR, listing each CDR3 protein once. In the table there are 1,300,000 or so distinct CDR3 sequences, around 55% of which are singletons. Specimen: blood. These receptors all come from a man aged 18 to 29 in good health.

The chain couples TRBV20-1 to TRBJ1-2; 9 bases are a match to TRBD1. The CDR3 is 15 amino acids. Germline lookup yields CDR1 DFQATT and CDR2 SNEGSKA (reference sequence). V lost 5 bases, J lost 5 bases, and 12 bases stayed unmatched. CDR3 nucleotides: TGCAGTGCTGTGCAACCGGGACAGGGCGGGTATGGCTACACCTTC. Translation: CSAVQPGQGGYGYTF.

The table lists this clonotype with a count of one. The rearrangement uses TRBV4-1 and TRBJ1-1; D is unresolved. The CDR3 spans 15 residues. V lost 1 base and J 0 bases, leaving 9 bases between the germline ends. Germline CDR1 and CDR2: MGHRA and YSYEKL. This chain's CDR3 is CASSQVGRLNTEAFF. CDR3 bases: TGCGCCAGCAGCCAAGTCGGACGGCTGAACACTGAAGCTTTCTTT.

This clonotype appeared a few times. The chain combines TRBV28 with TRBJ2-3; D remains ambiguous. From germline, CDR1 is MDHEN and CDR2 SYDVKM. Trimming cost V 2 bases and J 4 bases, with 7 bases left between them. The length of the CDR3 is 13 residues. CDR3 DNA sequence: TGTGCCAGCAGTTTACTGCGTTCAGATACGCAGTATTTT. Its protein is CASSLLRSDTQYF.

In its sample, this clonotype was seen a few times. This chain joins TRBV12-3 or TRBV12-4 and TRBJ1-2, with D maybe TRBD1 (5 bases). The CDR3 totals 13 residues. The V end was cut by 5 bases, the J end by 4 bases, with 11 bases between. Here the CDR3 reads CASSVSGSYGYTF. CDR3 nucleotide sequence: TGTGCCAGCAGTGTATCAGGGTCCTATGGCTACACCTTC.

This rearrangement joins TRBV3-1 to TRBJ1-4; D is ambiguous. The CDR3 covers 16 residues. V lost 1 base and J 0 bases, leaving 9 bases between the germline ends. Germline values: CDR1 LGHDT, CDR2 YNNKEL (reference sequence). CDR3 protein: CASSQGDLATNEKLFF. In nucleotides, the CDR3 is TGTGCCAGCAGCCAAGGAGACCTTGCAACTAATGAAAAACTGTTTTTT.

This clonotype was counted once. The chain carries TRBV12-3 or TRBV12-4 and TRBJ1-5; 8 nucleotides match TRBD1. The CDR3 extends over 14 amino acids. Trimming at V came to 6 bases and at J to 7 bases, leaving 8 bases not matched to a gene. CDR3 sequence: CASSKAGGGQPQHF. CDR3 bases: TGTGCCAGCAGCAAAGCAGGGGGCGGACAGCCCCAGCATTTT.

The V and J genes are TRBV20-1 and TRBJ1-2; D ambiguous. The germline V gene has CDR1 DFQATT and CDR2 SNEGSKA (reference sequence). The CDR3 spans 14 residues. V lost 3 bases, J lost 4 bases, and 15 bases lay in between. The CDR3 spells CSARAEGLGYGYTF. DNA of the CDR3: TGCAGTGCTAGGGCCGAAGGGCTCGGCTATGGCTACACCTTC.

The chain joins TRBV20-1 to TRBJ2-1; TRBD2 matches at 9 bases. The CDR3 sequence is 14 residues long. Trimming removed 4 bases from V and 7 bases from J; junction bases left unmatched: 8. Germline loops: CDR1 DFQATT, CDR2 SNEGSKA (reference sequence). This CDR3 is CSAISGRVGNEQFF. CDR3 sequence (DNA): TGCAGTGCTATTAGCGGGAGAGTTGGAAATGAGCAGTTCTTC.

The chain recombines TRBV7-9 with TRBJ2-1; D gene ambiguous. The V gene lost 3 bases and the J gene lost 0 bases, with 12 bases spanning the gap. This CDR3 comprises 16 residues. Germline CDR1 and CDR2: SEHNR and FQNEAQ (reference sequence). The CDR3 DNA reads as TGTGCCAGCAGCTTCCTGACGTTTAGCTCCTACAATGAGCAGTTCTTC. Translating gives CASSFLTFSSYNEQFF. Drawing the rest from reference TRBV7-9 and TRBJ2-1, the complete variable domain is DTGVSQNPRHKITKRGQNVTFRCDPISEHNRLYWYRQTLGQGPEFLTYFQNEAQLEKSRLLSDRFSAERPKGSFSTLEIQRTEQGDSAMYLCASSFLTFSSYNEQFFGPGTRLTVL.

This sequence joins TRBV13 and TRBJ1-2, with D unclear. CDR1 and CDR2 (germline): PRHDT, FYEKMQ (reference sequence). This CDR3 spans 13 amino acids. Trimming cost V 2 bases and J 8 bases, with 12 bases left between them. For the CDR3, the DNA is TGTGCCAGCAGCTTACAACTAACGGAAGGCTACACCTTC. This codes for CASSLQLTEGYTF.

This rearrangement joins TRBV5-1 to TRBJ2-6, with D possibly TRBD1 on 5 matching bases. This CDR3 is 17 amino acids long. Trimming removed 0 bases at V and 2 bases at J, with 12 bases between. The V gene's germline CDR1 is SGHRS and CDR2 YFSETQ. CDR3 amino acids: CASSLVAGCPGANVLTF. CDR3 DNA: TGCGCCAGCAGCTTGGTGGCAGGGTGCCCTGGGGCCAACGTCCTGACTTTC. The whole variable domain, filled in from reference TRBV5-1 and TRBJ2-6, reads KAGVTQTPRYLIKTRGQQVTLSCSPISGHRSVSWYQQTPGQGLQFLFEYFSETQRNKGNFPGRFSGRQFSNSRSEMNVSTLELGDSALYLCASSLVAGCPGANVLTFGAGSRLTVL.

This chain links TRBV10-2 with TRBJ2-1; D gene ambiguous. Germline V gene lookup returns CDR1 WSHSY and CDR2 SAAADI. V lost 8 bases to trimming and J lost 9 bases, with 11 bases between them. CDR3 length: 11 residues. The CDR3 is CASGSVGEQFF. As DNA, the CDR3 is TGCGCCAGCGGTTCCGTGGGTGAGCAGTTCTTC.

The V call is TRBV2, the J call TRBJ2-3; 9 bases agree with TRBD1. Per the germline V gene, CDR1 is SNHLY and CDR2 is FYNNEI. V gave up 4 bases and J gave up 6 bases; unmatched junction bases: 8. CDR3 size: 15 residues. The CDR3 nucleotides read TGTGCCAGCAGTGCTGGACAGGGGAATATTGATACGCAGTATTTT. Translating it yields CASSAGQGNIDTQYF.

This clonotype appeared a single time. The chain links TRBV10-3 to TRBJ2-7; maybe TRBD2 (6 bases). Germline CDR1 reads ENHRY; CDR2 reads SYGVKD. This CDR3 comprises 17 residues. V lost 0 bases and J lost 2, with 17 bases in between. CDR3 loop: CAISESQNLATTYEQYF. In DNA form, the CDR3 reads TGTGCCATCAGTGAGTCACAAAACCTAGCGACTACCTACGAGCAGTACTTC.

The V and J genes are TRBV4-1 and TRBJ2-2; either TRBD1 or TRBD2 may fit D (5 bases each). Germline V gene sequence: CDR1 MGHRA, CDR2 YSYEKL. V was cut by 0 bases and J by 8 bases, with 16 bases left in between. The CDR3 is made up of 16 amino acids. CDR3 coding DNA: TGCGCCAGCAGCCAAGATTCGGGGACGCAGAGAGGGGAGCTGTTTTTT. This gives the protein CASSQDSGTQRGELFF.

The chain employs TRBV29-1 and TRBJ2-5; 7 nucleotides match TRBD2. The CDR3 length is 12 residues. In germline, CDR1 is SQVTM, CDR2 ANQGSEA. The J segment lost 5 bases and the V segment lost 3 bases, leaving 3 bases of the junction unmatched. The CDR3 sequence is CSVDLRGETQYF. The CDR3 DNA sequence: TGCAGCGTTGATTTGCGGGGGGAGACCCAGTACTTC.

V is TRBV7-2 and J is TRBJ2-1; D remains ambiguous. This CDR3 comprises 13 residues. The V gene's germline CDR1 is SGHTA and CDR2 FQGNSA. V was pared by 5 bases and J by 3 bases, with 8 bases between. The CDR3: CASSGDFYNEQFF. For the CDR3, the DNA is TGTGCCAGCAGCGGGGATTTCTACAATGAGCAGTTCTTC.

The chain joins TRBV5-5 to TRBJ2-5, with 7 bases that match TRBD2. The J segment lost 11 bases and the V segment lost 3 bases, leaving 16 bases of the junction unmatched. The CDR3 length is 15 residues. The germline V gene encodes CDR1 SGHKS and CDR2 YYEKEE (reference sequence). The CDR3 DNA is TGTGCCAGCAGCTCCGATGGGGCGGGAGTCAATGAGCAGTACTTC. It specifies CASSSDGAGVNEQYF.

Note on this clonotype: The DNA is omitted, as the CDR3 cannot be located on it reliably, and the CDR3 follows TCRdb's listing. The chain has TRBV12-3 or TRBV12-4 and TRBJ1-5; the tabulated D call, TRBD1, remains unverified against the DNA. Termini included, the CDR3 measures 23 amino acids. CDR3 protein: CARPHGTWVLRAVLRTGSQPQHF.

The genes are TRBV30 and TRBJ2-7; 10 bases are shared with TRBD2. From germline, CDR1 is GTSNPN and CDR2 SVGIG (reference sequence). The CDR3 consists of 15 residues. Trimming removed 5 bases from V and 6 bases from J; junction bases left unmatched: 13. The CDR3 protein is CAWGPLLAGVAEQYF. The DNA of the CDR3 is TGTGCCTGGGGCCCCTTGCTAGCGGGAGTCGCCGAGCAGTACTTC.